Listed below are T cell receptor beta chains from one sample, sequenced in a study of T-cell reconstitution after alpha-beta-depleted transplantation in children. TCRdb redid the calling of the PCR reads with MiXCR, one entry per CDR3 protein. The table lists about 420,000 distinct CDR3 sequences, 15% to 20% of them singletons. The sample in question was PBMCs, mostly from graft donor cells, obtained 360 days after TCRalphabeta/CD19-depleted stem cell transplant. These receptors came from a boy less than two years old who had a stem cell transplant for Wiskott-Aldrich syndrome, so the T cells may come from the graft donor. Each CDR3 is given with its conserved first and last residue. The D gene is left open where the match is weak. Rows give clone size only sometimes, using once, few, many, or a class for an expanded clone.

j_call v_call clone_size d_call cdr3_length cdr3_aa cdr3_nt
TRBJ1-5 TRBV4-1 . . 16 CASSQDRTVPNQPQHF TGCGCCAGCAGCCAAGATCGGACAGTTCCTAATCAGCCCCAGCATTTT
TRBJ2-1 TRBV5-1 few TRBD2 15 CASSRTSWGNNEQFF TGCGCCAGCAGCCGGACTAGTTGGGGTAACAATGAGCAGTTCTTC
TRBJ2-5 TRBV6-5 . TRBD2 17 CASSYRRLAGGDETQYF TGTGCCAGCAGTTACCGTAGACTAGCGGGAGGGGATGAGACCCAGTACTTC
TRBJ2-1 TRBV29-1 many . 12 CSARGAYNEQFF TGCAGCGCCCGAGGGGCCTACAATGAGCAGTTCTTC
TRBJ2-5 TRBV29-1 . . 10 CSGIQETQYF TGCAGCGGGATCCAAGAGACCCAGTACTTC
TRBJ2-4 TRBV4-3 . TRBD2 19 CASSQSVLAGNTAKNIQYF TGCGCCAGCAGCCAAAGTGTACTAGCGGGAAATACTGCCAAAAACATTCAGTACTTC
TRBJ2-3 TRBV27 . . 11 CASSLYDTQYF TGTGCCAGCAGTTTATATGATACGCAGTATTTT
TRBJ2-3 TRBV12-3/TRBV12-4 few . 15 CASSLSVALTDTQYF TGTGCCAGCAGTTTATCAGTGGCCCTCACAGATACGCAGTATTTT
TRBJ1-1 TRBV7-2 . . 14 CASSSQGLVTEAFF TGTGCCAGCAGCTCACAGGGTTTGGTCACTGAAGCTTTCTTT
TRBJ2-7 TRBV2 few . 13 CASGQGIAYEQYF TGTGCCAGCGGGCAGGGTATCGCCTACGAGCAGTACTTC
TRBJ2-1 TRBV5-1 few TRBD1 17 CASSLGGLPGGYNEQFF TGCGCCAGCAGCTTGGGAGGGCTCCCAGGGGGATACAATGAGCAGTTCTTC
TRBJ2-7 TRBV2 . TRBD1 11 CASSRQGMAYF TGTGCCAGCAGTAGACAGGGGATGGCGTACTTC
TRBJ1-1 TRBV7-2 . . 16 CASSLVSFGTPTEAFF TGTGCCAGCAGCTTAGTTTCGTTCGGCACACCCACTGAAGCTTTCTTT
TRBJ2-5 TRBV20-1 . TRBD2 15 CSARGLADTQETQYF TGCAGTGCTAGAGGACTAGCGGACACGCAAGAGACCCAGTACTTC
TRBJ2-3 TRBV25-1 few . 14 CASSEKYPTDTQYF TGTGCCAGCAGTGAAAAATACCCCACAGATACGCAGTATTTT
TRBJ2-1 TRBV5-1 few TRBD2 18 CASSLAGGLAGGRYEQFF TGCGCCAGCAGCTTGGCCGGGGGACTAGCGGGAGGAAGGTATGAGCAGTTCTTC
TRBJ2-3 TRBV24-1 . TRBD2 14 CATSDAGAADTQYF TGTGCCACCAGTGACGCGGGAGCAGCGGATACGCAGTATTTT
TRBJ2-3 TRBV12-3/TRBV12-4 few . 17 CASSLANSPKGGDTQYF TGTGCCAGCAGTTTAGCAAACAGTCCGAAAGGGGGAGATACGCAGTATTTT
TRBJ1-5 TRBV7-2 many TRBD1 15 CASSVSGTDNQPQHF TGTGCCAGCAGCGTCTCCGGGACAGATAATCAGCCCCAGCATTTT
TRBJ2-1 TRBV24-1 . . 13 CATRVGGTDEQFF TGTGCCACAAGGGTAGGGGGGACAGATGAGCAGTTCTTC
TRBJ2-3 TRBV5-6 . . 16 CASSLGLRTSTDTQYF TGTGCCAGCAGCTTGGGACTTCGGACTAGCACAGATACGCAGTATTTT
TRBJ2-5 TRBV12-3/TRBV12-4 few TRBD2 14 CASAGLVGQETQYF TGTGCCAGCGCGGGACTAGTCGGTCAAGAGACCCAGTACTTC
TRBJ2-7 TRBV6-2/TRBV6-3 . . 16 CASSYYGTFPSYEQYF TGTGCCAGCAGCTACTACGGGACATTCCCCTCCTACGAGCAGTACTTC
TRBJ2-7 TRBV23-1 few TRBD1 16 CASSQSQGQSDYEQYF TGCGCCAGCAGTCAATCCCAGGGACAGAGCGACTACGAGCAGTACTTC
TRBJ1-2 TRBV10-3 few . 12 CAISESLNGYTF TGTGCCATCAGTGAGTCCCTAAACGGCTACACCTTC
TRBJ2-2 TRBV18 . . 13 CASSPLDTGELFF TGTGCCAGCTCACCACTAGACACCGGGGAGCTGTTTTTT
TRBJ2-1 TRBV6-6 . . 11 CASSSPWEQFF TGTGCCAGCAGTTCGCCCTGGGAGCAGTTCTTC
TRBJ2-3 TRBV10-1 few TRBD2 14 CASSLAGIADTQYF TGCGCCAGCAGTCTAGCGGGAATTGCTGATACGCAGTATTTT
TRBJ2-2 TRBV7-7 . . 13 CASSLGHSGELFF TGTGCCAGCAGCTTAGGGCACTCCGGGGAGCTGTTTTTT
TRBJ2-7 TRBV6-5 few TRBD1 15 CASSYWGTAVYEQYF TGTGCCAGCAGTTACTGGGGGACAGCCGTCTACGAGCAGTACTTC
TRBJ2-7 TRBV6-1 few . 12 CAGQEGNYEQYF TGTGCCGGGCAGGAGGGGAACTACGAGCAGTACTTC
TRBJ2-4 TRBV4-3 . TRBD1 16 CASSQDWGTGRNIQYF TGCGCCAGCAGCCAAGATTGGGGGACAGGGAGGAACATTCAGTACTTC
TRBJ2-7 TRBV20-1 . . 13 CSTYPPASSEQYF TGCAGTACTTACCCCCCTGCCAGTTCCGAGCAGTACTTC
TRBJ1-3 TRBV21-1 many . 11 CASSKGGQRYF TGTGCCAGCAGCAAAGGGGGACAGCGTTATTTT
TRBJ2-1 TRBV29-1 many TRBD2 15 CSVEGGGRAYNEQFF TGCAGCGTTGAAGGGGGCGGGAGGGCCTACAATGAGCAGTTCTTC
TRBJ2-1 TRBV4-2 many . 11 CASSLRSEQFF TGTGCCAGCAGCCTTCGGTCCGAACAGTTCTTC
TRBJ2-3 TRBV5-6 few . 15 CASSPWVAGTDTQYF TGTGCCAGCAGCCCCTGGGTAGCGGGCACAGATACGCAGTATTTT
TRBJ2-6 TRBV3-1 many . 13 CASSRAGANVLTF TGTGCCAGCAGCCGGGCTGGGGCCAACGTCCTGACTTTC
TRBJ2-1 TRBV24-1 . TRBD1 17 CATSDFRTGASYNEQFF TGTGCCACCAGTGATTTTAGGACAGGGGCATCCTACAATGAGCAGTTCTTC
TRBJ2-5 TRBV20-1 . TRBD2 18 CSADPLAGGSPFQETQYF TGCAGTGCTGACCCTCTAGCGGGGGGGTCCCCCTTCCAAGAGACCCAGTACTTC